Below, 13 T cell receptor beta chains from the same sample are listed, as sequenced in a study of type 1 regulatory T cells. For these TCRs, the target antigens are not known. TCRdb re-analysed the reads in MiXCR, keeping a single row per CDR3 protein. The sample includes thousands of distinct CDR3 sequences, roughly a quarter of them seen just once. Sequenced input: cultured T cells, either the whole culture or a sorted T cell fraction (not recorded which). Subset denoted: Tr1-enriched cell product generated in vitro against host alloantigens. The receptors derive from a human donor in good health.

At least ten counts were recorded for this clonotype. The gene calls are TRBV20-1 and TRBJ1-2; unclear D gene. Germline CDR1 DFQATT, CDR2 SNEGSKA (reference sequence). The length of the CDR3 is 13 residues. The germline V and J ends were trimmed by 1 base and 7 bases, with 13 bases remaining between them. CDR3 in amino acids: CSARGASGSGYTF. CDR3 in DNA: TGCAGTGCTAGAGGGGCCTCCGGGAGTGGCTACACCTTC.

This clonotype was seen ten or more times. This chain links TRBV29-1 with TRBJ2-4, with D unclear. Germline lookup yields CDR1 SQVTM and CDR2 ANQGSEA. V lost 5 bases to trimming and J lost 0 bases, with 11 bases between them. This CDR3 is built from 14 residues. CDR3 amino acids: CSVQGVLAKNIQYF. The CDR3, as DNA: TGCAGCGTTCAAGGAGTTCTAGCCAAAAACATTCAGTACTTC.

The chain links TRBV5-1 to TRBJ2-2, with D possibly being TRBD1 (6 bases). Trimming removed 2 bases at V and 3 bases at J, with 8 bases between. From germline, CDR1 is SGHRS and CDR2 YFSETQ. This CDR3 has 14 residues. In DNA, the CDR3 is TGCGCCAGCAGCTTCAAGGGGGACACCGGGGAGCTGTTTTTT. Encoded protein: CASSFKGDTGELFF.

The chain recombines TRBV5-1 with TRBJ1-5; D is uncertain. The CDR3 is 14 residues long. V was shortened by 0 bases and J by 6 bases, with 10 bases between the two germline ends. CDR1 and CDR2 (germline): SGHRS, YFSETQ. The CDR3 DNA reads TGCGCCAGCAGCTTGGGGTCAGGAGGTCAGCCCCAGCATTTT. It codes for CASSLGSGGQPQHF.

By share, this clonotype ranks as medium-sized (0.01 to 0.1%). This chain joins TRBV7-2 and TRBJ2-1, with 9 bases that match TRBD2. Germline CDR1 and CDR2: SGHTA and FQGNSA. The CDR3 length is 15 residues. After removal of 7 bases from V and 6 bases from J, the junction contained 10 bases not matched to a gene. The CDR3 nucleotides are TGTGCCAGCATCCAATCGCCACTAGCGGGCAATGAGCAGTTCTTC. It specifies CASIQSPLAGNEQFF.

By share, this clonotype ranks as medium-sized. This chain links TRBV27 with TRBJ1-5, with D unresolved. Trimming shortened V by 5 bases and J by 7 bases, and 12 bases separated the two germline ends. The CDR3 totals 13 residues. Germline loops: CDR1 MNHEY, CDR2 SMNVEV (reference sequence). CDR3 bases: TGTGCCAGCAGTAACTCTATGGGCCAGCCCCAGCATTTT. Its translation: CASSNSMGQPQHF.

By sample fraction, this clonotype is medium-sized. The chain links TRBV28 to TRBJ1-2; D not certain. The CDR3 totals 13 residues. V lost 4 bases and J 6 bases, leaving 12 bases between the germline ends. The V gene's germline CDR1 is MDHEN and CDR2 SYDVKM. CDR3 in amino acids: CASSSGLRNGYTF. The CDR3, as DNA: TGTGCCAGCAGTTCCGGACTGAGGAATGGCTACACCTTC.

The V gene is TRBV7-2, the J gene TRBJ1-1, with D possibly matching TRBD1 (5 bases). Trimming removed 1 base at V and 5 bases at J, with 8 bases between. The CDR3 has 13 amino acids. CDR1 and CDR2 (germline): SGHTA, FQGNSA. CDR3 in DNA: TGTGCCAGCAGCTTAGGACAGTGGACTGAAGCTTTCTTT. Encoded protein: CASSLGQWTEAFF.

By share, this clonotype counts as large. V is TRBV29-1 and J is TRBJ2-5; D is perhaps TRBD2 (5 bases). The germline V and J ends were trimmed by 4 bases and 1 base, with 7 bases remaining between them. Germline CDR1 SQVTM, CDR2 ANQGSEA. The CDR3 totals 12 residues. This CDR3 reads CSVGTPQETQYF. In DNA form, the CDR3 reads TGCAGCGTTGGGACTCCCCAAGAGACCCAGTACTTC.

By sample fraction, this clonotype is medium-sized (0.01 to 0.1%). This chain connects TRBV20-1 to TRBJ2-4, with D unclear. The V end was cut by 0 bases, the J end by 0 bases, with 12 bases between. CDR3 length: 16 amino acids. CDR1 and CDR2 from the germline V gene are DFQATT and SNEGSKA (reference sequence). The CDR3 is CSARDRNFLAKNIQYF. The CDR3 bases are TGCAGTGCTAGAGATCGGAACTTCCTAGCCAAAAACATTCAGTACTTC.

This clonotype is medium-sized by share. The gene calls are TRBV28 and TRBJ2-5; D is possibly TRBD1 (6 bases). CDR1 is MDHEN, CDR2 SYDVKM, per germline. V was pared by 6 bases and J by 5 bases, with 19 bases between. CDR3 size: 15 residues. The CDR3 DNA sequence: TGTGCCAGCAGCCTACCCAGGGGTAACGGGGAGACCCAGTACTTC. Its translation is CASSLPRGNGETQYF. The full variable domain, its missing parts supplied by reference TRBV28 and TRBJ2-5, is DVKVTQSSRYLVKRTGEKVFLECVQDMDHENMFWYRQDPGLGLRLIYFSYDVKMKEKGDIPEGYSVSREKKERFSLILESASTNQTSMYLCASSLPRGNGETQYFGPGTRLLVL.

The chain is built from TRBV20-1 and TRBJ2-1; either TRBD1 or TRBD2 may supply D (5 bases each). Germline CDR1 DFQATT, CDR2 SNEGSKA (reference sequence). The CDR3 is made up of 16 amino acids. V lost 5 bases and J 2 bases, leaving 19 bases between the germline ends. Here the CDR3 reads CSARSGTTATYNEQFF. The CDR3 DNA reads TGCAGTGCTCGGTCCGGGACCACGGCAACCTACAATGAGCAGTTCTTC.

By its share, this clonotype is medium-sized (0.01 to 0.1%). CDR3: CASSPPRVAGVGYEQYF. As DNA, the CDR3 is TGTGCCAGCAGCCCTCCTCGGGTAGCGGGAGTCGGCTACGAGCAGTACTTC. This rearrangement joins TRBV5-4 to TRBJ2-7, with 9 bases identical to TRBD2. The CDR3 loop spans 17 amino acids. The V segment lost 4 bases and the J segment 3 bases; nucleotides outside the gene matches: 14. Germline lookup yields CDR1 SGHNT and CDR2 YYREEE (reference sequence).